This T cell receptor beta chain is drawn from a study of cytomegalovirus exposure and HLA in healthy donors. Study as a whole: Around 200 million T cells yielded 90 million to 130 million unique TCR beta sequences, as an earlier analysis found. Study-wide points: A later analysis showed HLA-associated TCR beta chains outstripping equally common others in clonal expansion. In an earlier analysis, most TCR beta V segments were productive about 90% or about 30% of the time.

Germline CDR1 and CDR2: LGHNA and YSLEER. Trimming took 4 bases from V and 6 from J, leaving 19 bases between them. The CDR3 has 15 amino acids. Both 60 Vbeta primers and 13 Jbeta primers went into the PCR. Generated by immunoSEQ multiplex PCR, the TCRdb table keeps only in-frame clones and is missing some. The data show 70,000 to 95,000 clones, approximately 80% seen once. To note about this clone: Antigen: not known.

This sequence was found in a man aged 25-45 years in good health and CMV-seropositive. V is TRBV4-3 and J is TRBJ2-7; weak D call: TRBD1 (6 bases). Sequencing used PBMCs. The CDR3 loop is CASSRKRAAGAEQYF. For the CDR3, the DNA is TGCGCCAGCAGCCGCAAGCGCGCGGCAGGGGCCGAGCAGTACTTC.